This TCR beta chain derives from a study of early T cells in non-severe SARS-CoV-2 infection. In the study overall: Investigators sequenced bulk RNA drawn from unsorted whole blood, and chains remained unpaired.

Trimming took 6 bases from V and 7 from J, leaving 16 bases between them. This CDR3 contains 15 residues. CDR1 is ENHRY, CDR2 SYGVKD, per germline. Regarding this clonotype: Its antigen is unknown.

Whole-study findings and limits: Reliance on VDJdb matching favored anti-spike CD8 responses; private and CD4 specificities were missed.

Unique molecular identifiers (one per individual cDNA molecule) were attached. A single record per CDR3 protein comes from TCRdb applying MiXCR to the 5' RACE reads. The sample gives around 76,000 distinct CDR3 sequences, around 11% of which show up once; 4.7% is in the top ten. This chain connects TRBV10-3 to TRBJ1-6; D is undetermined. This receptor was taken from an adult who was a healthcare worker with PCR-confirmed SARS-CoV-2 infection or an uninfected control (not recorded which). The sequenced sample was whole blood. Here the CDR3 DNA reads TGTGCCATCAGGGATGACGGGAGCCGGAATTCACCCCTCCACTTT. This translates into CAIRDDGSRNSPLHF.